Listed here is a single T cell receptor (beta chain). A much larger clone lies one base from this, so it may be a read error. The data were taken from a study of blood T cell repertoires in COVID-19. Profiling relied on immunoSEQ multiplex PCR, and the TCRdb table lists in-frame clones only, not all of them. The sample shows some 190,000 clones, roughly 80% of them seen only once. V was cut by 7 bases and J by 4 bases, with 19 bases left in between. The CDR3 loop spans 15 amino acids. Looked up from germline, CDR1 is MNHEY and CDR2 is SVGAGI. The source is a woman aged 25 to 39 who had recovered from COVID-19. The rearrangement links TRBV6-5 to TRBJ1-2; D is unclear. The sequenced sample was PBMCs or T cells enriched from blood (not recorded which). This chain's CDR3 is CASNPSPRTIYGYTF. The CDR3 bases are TGTGCCAGCAACCCAAGCCCCAGGACTATCTATGGCTACACCTTC.